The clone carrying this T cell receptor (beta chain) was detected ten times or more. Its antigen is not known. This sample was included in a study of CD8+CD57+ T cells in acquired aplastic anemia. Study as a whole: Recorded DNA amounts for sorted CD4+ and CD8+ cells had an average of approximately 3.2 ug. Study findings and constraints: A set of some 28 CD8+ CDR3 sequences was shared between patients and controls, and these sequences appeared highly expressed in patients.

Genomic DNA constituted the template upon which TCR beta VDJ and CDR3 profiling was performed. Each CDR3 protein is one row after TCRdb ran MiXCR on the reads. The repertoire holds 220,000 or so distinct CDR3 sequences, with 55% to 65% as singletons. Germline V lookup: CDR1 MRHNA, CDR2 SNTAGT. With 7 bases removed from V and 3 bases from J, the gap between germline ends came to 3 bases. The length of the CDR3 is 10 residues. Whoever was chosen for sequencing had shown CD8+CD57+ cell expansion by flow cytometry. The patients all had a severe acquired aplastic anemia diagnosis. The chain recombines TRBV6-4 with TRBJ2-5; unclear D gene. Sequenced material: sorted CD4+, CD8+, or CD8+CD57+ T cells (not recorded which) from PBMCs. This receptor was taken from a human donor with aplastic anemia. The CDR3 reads CASKEETQYF. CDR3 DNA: TGTGCCAGCAAGGAAGAGACCCAGTACTTC.